These 9 T cell receptor beta chains originate from one sample sequenced in a study of blood T cell repertoires in COVID-19. The protocol was immunoSEQ multiplex PCR, while the TCRdb copy is restricted to in-frame clones and leaves out a portion. The table has approximately 200,000 clones, roughly 80% seen once. Sequences were obtained from peripheral blood. The receptors were gathered from a woman in her 30s who had recovered from COVID-19.

The rearrangement joins TRBV6-6 to TRBJ2-1; 8 bases map to TRBD1. The CDR3 extends over 18 amino acids. Per the germline V gene, CDR1 is MNHNY and CDR2 is SVGAGI (reference sequence). V was clipped by 5 bases and J by 6 bases; unmatched bases: 18. The chain's CDR3 is CASSRHLGTGGSGNEQFF. The DNA for the CDR3 is TGTGCCAGCAGTCGCCATCTGGGAACAGGGGGGTCGGGCAATGAGCAGTTCTTC.

This clone was picked up one time. This chain joins TRBV29-1 and TRBJ2-7, with 9 bases fitting TRBD2. V dropped 2 bases and J dropped 2; count of bases not matched to a gene: 4. CDR3 length: 14 amino acids. Per germline, CDR1 SQVTM and CDR2 ANQGSEA. This CDR3 is CSVERTSDTYEQYF. In DNA, the CDR3 is TGCAGCGTTGAAAGGACTAGCGATACCTACGAGCAGTACTTC.

The gene calls are TRBV4-2 and TRBJ2-7, with a possible D match to TRBD2 (7 bases). The V gene lost 0 bases and the J gene lost 5 bases, with 41 bases spanning the gap. This CDR3 is 24 amino acids long. Germline V gene lookup returns CDR1 LGHNA and CDR2 YNFKEQ. CDR3 nucleotides: TGTGCCAGCAGCCAAGACCCCCCGGGAAGCGGGACAAACCAACCCCTCGGGAGCGGCGACGAGCAGTACTTC. Translating it yields CASSQDPPGSGTNQPLGSGDEQYF.

This chain joins TRBV2 and TRBJ2-1; no firm D call. V was shortened by 11 bases and J by 3 bases, with 5 bases between the two germline ends. This CDR3 region has 10 residues. CDR1 SNHLY and CDR2 FYNNEI come from the germline V gene. CDR3 region: CAGRYNEQFF. CDR3 sequence (DNA): TGTGCCGGGCGCTACAATGAGCAGTTCTTC.

This sequence joins TRBV18 and TRBJ1-1; D unresolved. CDR3 size: 13 residues. V was cut by 6 bases and J by 0 bases, with 8 bases left in between. The germline CDR1 and CDR2 sequences are KGHSH and LQKENI. CDR3 loop: CASSRGMNTEAFF. In DNA, the CDR3 is TGTGCCAGCTCGCGGGGAATGAACACTGAAGCTTTCTTT.

As DNA, the CDR3 is TGTGCCAGCTCACCACCGAGGGCGGGAGGGCCTCGTGCACCGAACACCGGGGAGCTGTTTTTT. This encodes CASSPPRAGGPRAPNTGELFF. The chain links TRBV18 to TRBJ2-2, with 9 bases matching TRBD2. This CDR3 contains 21 residues. Germline-derived CDR1 and CDR2 are KGHSH and LQKENI. The ends lost 0 bases at V and 0 bases at J; junction bases unmatched: 14. The variable domain in full, with the rest retrieved from reference TRBV18 and TRBJ2-2, is NAGVMQNPRHLVRRRGQEARLRCSPMKGHSHVYWYRQLPEEGLKFMVYLQKENIIDESGMPKERFSAEFPKEGPSILRIQQVVRGDSAAYFCASSPPRAGGPRAPNTGELFFGEGSRLTVL.

The rearrangement joins TRBV5-4 to TRBJ1-4; 7 bases match TRBD1. CDR1 is SGHNT and CDR2 is YYREEE in the germline V gene (reference sequence). The CDR3 loop spans 16 amino acids. J lost 6 bases, V lost 4 bases, and 12 bases had no gene match. CDR3 DNA sequence: TGTGCCAGCAGCCCCCGGGCAGGGGGATATGATGAAAAACTGTTTTTT. Its translation is CASSPRAGGYDEKLFF.

The chain joins TRBV25-1 to TRBJ2-7, with D unclear. Deletions cut 8 bases from V and 6 bases from J, with 8 bases between. The V gene's germline CDR1 is MGHDK and CDR2 SYGVNS. CDR3 length: 10 amino acids. CDR3 region: CASPFSEQYF. Here the CDR3 DNA reads TGTGCCAGCCCCTTTAGCGAGCAGTACTTC.

The chain combines TRBV6-1 with TRBJ2-3; D is uncertain. The length of the CDR3 is 14 residues. V was shortened by 3 bases and J by 4 bases, with 11 bases between the two germline ends. The germline CDR1 and CDR2 sequences are MNHNS and SASEGT. The CDR3 loop reads CASSEAPYPDTQYF. The DNA of the CDR3 is TGTGCCAGCAGTGAGGCTCCGTACCCAGATACGCAGTATTTT.